Below are 21 T cell receptor beta chains sequenced from a single sample in a study of response to subunit inactivated influenza vaccine. TCRdb re-called the RT-PCR reads with MiXCR, one entry per CDR3 protein. The repertoire includes about 650,000 distinct CDR3 sequences, 15% to 18% of them detected once, and approximately 10% sits in the top ten. The sample here was PBMCs from blood, taken approximately 12 days after vaccination. These receptors all come from a man aged 50 to 59 who received an inactivated influenza vaccine.

V gene TRBV28 combines with J gene TRBJ1-5; 8 nucleotides match TRBD1. There are 17 residues in the CDR3. Trimming at V came to 5 bases and at J to 2 bases, leaving 11 bases not matched to a gene. The germline gives CDR1 MDHEN, CDR2 SYDVKM. The CDR3 bases are TGTGCCAGCAGTGTTGAGGCAGGGGGCTGGGGCAATCAGCCCCAGCATTTT. Encoded protein: CASSVEAGGWGNQPQHF.

This clonotype was found a few times. CDR3 in DNA: TGTGCCACCAGCAGAGAGGGGGATACAAGGTACAATGAGCAGTTCTTC. Its protein is CATSREGDTRYNEQFF. The chain carries TRBV15 and TRBJ2-1, with D possibly called TRBD1 or TRBD2 (5 bases each). V was trimmed by 0 bases and J by 4 bases, leaving 13 bases between them. Germline V gene sequence: CDR1 LNHNV, CDR2 YYDKDF (reference sequence). The CDR3 length is 16 residues. Complete variable domain (other parts from reference TRBV15 and TRBJ2-1): DAMVIQNPRYQVTQFGKPVTLSCSQTLNHNVMYWYQQKSSQAPKLLFHYYDKDFNNEADTPDNFQSRRPNTSFCFLDIRSPGLGDTAMYLCATSREGDTRYNEQFFGPGTRLTVL.

The genes are TRBV2 and TRBJ1-6; D is possibly TRBD1 (5 bases). Trimming pared 4 bases from V and 4 bases from J, leaving 14 bases between. This CDR3 is built from 16 residues. Germline V gene sequence: CDR1 SNHLY, CDR2 FYNNEI. This CDR3 is CASSAVQAVYNSPLHF. CDR3 bases: TGTGCCAGCAGTGCGGTACAGGCAGTTTATAATTCACCCCTCCACTTT.

The V call is TRBV18, the J call TRBJ2-2, with 7 bases identical to TRBD1. The CDR3 contains 13 residues. V shed 5 bases, J shed 5 bases, and the junction held 2 bases outside the gene matches. CDR1 and CDR2 from the germline V gene are KGHSH and LQKENI. This chain's CDR3 is CASSTQGTGELFF. For the CDR3, the DNA is TGTGCCAGCTCAACACAGGGGACCGGGGAGCTGTTTTTT.

Worth noting for this clonotype: A single base separates this from a much larger clone, so it may be a read error. This chain uses TRBV7-9 with TRBJ1-4; 10 nucleotides line up with TRBD1. Per germline, CDR1 SEHNR and CDR2 FQNEAQ (reference sequence). The CDR3 extends over 16 amino acids. V lost 5 bases to trimming and J lost 8 bases; unmatched junction nucleotides: 11. The CDR3 sequence is CASSPHGQGDGEKLFF. The CDR3 region has the DNA TGTGCCAGCAGCCCACACGGACAGGGGGATGGCGAAAAACTGTTTTTT.

The rearrangement uses TRBV15 and TRBJ2-7; weak D call: TRBD2 (5 bases). In germline, CDR1 is LNHNV, CDR2 YYDKDF (reference sequence). This CDR3 has 15 residues. V dropped 5 bases and J dropped 0 bases, with 14 bases sitting between them. In DNA form, the CDR3 reads TGTGCCACCAGCCGGAGGCAGTGGGACTCCTACGAGCAGTACTTC. Translating gives CATSRRQWDSYEQYF. The full variable domain, with the rest looked up from reference TRBV15 and TRBJ2-7, is DAMVIQNPRYQVTQFGKPVTLSCSQTLNHNVMYWYQQKSSQAPKLLFHYYDKDFNNEADTPDNFQSRRPNTSFCFLDIRSPGLGDTAMYLCATSRRQWDSYEQYFGPGTRLTVT.

This clonotype was observed at least ten times. The chain recombines TRBV15 with TRBJ2-3; 8 nucleotides agree with TRBD1. Germline trimming cut 5 bases from V and 4 bases from J; bases unmatched to any gene: 8. Germline V gene sequence: CDR1 LNHNV, CDR2 YYDKDF (reference sequence). This CDR3 is 15 amino acids long. The CDR3 here is CATSLDRGEPDTQYF. Here the CDR3 DNA reads TGTGCCACCAGCCTCGACAGGGGAGAACCAGATACGCAGTATTTT.

This clonotype came up many times. V gene TRBV2 combines with J gene TRBJ2-7; no definite D call. Germline CDR1 reads SNHLY; CDR2 reads FYNNEI. The CDR3 has 11 amino acids. The V gene lost 10 bases and the J gene lost 2 bases, with 9 bases spanning the gap. In nucleotides, the CDR3 is TGTGCCACCTCGATAGCCTACGAGCAGTACTTC. It yields the protein CATSIAYEQYF.

This clonotype has more than one count but fewer than ten. The V call is TRBV28, the J call TRBJ1-1; 7 positions agree with TRBD1. The germline gives CDR1 MDHEN, CDR2 SYDVKM. Germline trimming cut 7 bases from V and 3 bases from J; bases unmatched to any gene: 17. The CDR3 loop spans 17 amino acids. Here the CDR3 reads CASTKFYVDRADTEAFF. CDR3 DNA sequence: TGTGCCAGCACCAAGTTTTACGTTGACAGGGCGGACACTGAAGCTTTCTTT.

The gene calls are TRBV3-1 and TRBJ2-2; possibly TRBD1 or TRBD2 for D (6 bases each). There are 15 residues in the CDR3. Trimming shortened V by 0 bases and J by 7 bases, and 12 bases separated the two germline ends. From germline, CDR1 is LGHDT and CDR2 YNNKEL (reference sequence). CDR3 loop: CASSQDWGAHGELFF. For the CDR3, the DNA is TGTGCCAGCAGCCAAGATTGGGGGGCGCACGGGGAGCTGTTTTTT.

The rearrangement joins TRBV5-1 to TRBJ1-4, with D unresolved. The CDR3 has 14 residues. V was pared by 0 bases and J by 0 bases, with 3 bases between. Germline V gene sequence: CDR1 SGHRS, CDR2 YFSETQ. CDR3 nucleotides: TGCGCCAGCAGCTTGGACACAACTAATGAAAAACTGTTTTTT. This gives the protein CASSLDTTNEKLFF.

This clonotype was found a few times. V gene TRBV12-3 or TRBV12-4 combines with J gene TRBJ2-4; D gene uncertain. The CDR3 has 16 residues. The V and J ends lost 5 bases and 0 bases respectively, with 14 bases between them. The CDR3 sequence is CASSTDGIGAKNIQYF. The CDR3 DNA sequence: TGTGCCAGCAGTACCGACGGTATCGGAGCCAAAAACATTCAGTACTTC.

The gene calls are TRBV2 and TRBJ1-5; 7 bases agree with TRBD1. The CDR3 totals 12 residues. Germline V gene data show CDR1 as SNHLY and CDR2 as FYNNEI. J was trimmed by 10 bases and V by 6 bases; bases with no gene match: 6. As DNA, the CDR3 is TGTGCCAGCAGAGACGACAGGGCTCCCCAGCATTTT. Its protein is CASRDDRAPQHF.

The table lists this clonotype with a few counts. The chain recombines TRBV20-1 with TRBJ1-5; TRBD1 aligns across 7 bases. Germline CDR1 is DFQATT and CDR2 is SNEGSKA (reference sequence). The V segment lost 5 bases and the J segment 3 bases; nucleotides outside the gene matches: 4. This CDR3 region has 13 residues. CDR3 residues: CSALGQNNQPQHF. Here the CDR3 DNA reads TGCAGTGCTCTGGGACAGAACAATCAGCCCCAGCATTTT.

The chain links TRBV3-1 to TRBJ2-4, with a possible D match to TRBD2 (5 bases). The germline V gene has CDR1 LGHDT and CDR2 YNNKEL (reference sequence). Trimming removed 0 bases from V and 1 base from J, with 13 bases in between. CDR3 length equals 17 residues. CDR3 in amino acids: CASSQERLLSAKNIQYF. CDR3 nucleotide sequence: TGTGCCAGCAGCCAAGAGCGACTATTATCCGCCAAAAACATTCAGTACTTC.

The chain uses TRBV12-3 or TRBV12-4 and TRBJ2-3; D may be TRBD1 or TRBD2 (5 bases each). Deletions cut 5 bases from V and 5 bases from J, with 17 bases between. The CDR3 is 15 residues long. CDR3 coding DNA: TGTGCCAGCAGTCCAAACGGGGCTCAGCGAGATACGCAGTATTTT. This translates into CASSPNGAQRDTQYF.

In its sample, this clonotype was seen a few times. The chain has TRBV9 and TRBJ2-3; 9 bases are a match to TRBD2. Germline loops: CDR1 SGDLS, CDR2 YYNGEE. V lost 6 bases to trimming and J lost 6 bases; unmatched junction nucleotides: 8. This CDR3 has 14 residues. The CDR3 spells CASTPGLAGDTQYF. For the CDR3, the DNA is TGTGCCAGCACACCGGGACTAGCTGGGGATACGCAGTATTTT.

This clonotype was detected a few times. Compared with germline, one end of the junction differs, possibly owing to a read error. The genes are TRBV11-2 and TRBJ2-1, with a possible D match to TRBD2 (5 bases). This CDR3 spans 16 amino acids. Germline assignment: CDR1 SGHAT and CDR2 FQNNGV. The CDR3 region has the DNA TGTGCCAGCAGCATAGAGGGCCTAATTGCCTACAATGAGCAGTTCTTC. This gives the protein CASSIEGLIAYNEQFF.

This chain connects TRBV27 to TRBJ2-5; 14 bases align to TRBD2. Trimming at V came to 5 bases and at J to 2 bases, leaving 10 bases not matched to a gene. From germline, CDR1 is MNHEY and CDR2 SMNVEV (reference sequence). CDR3 size: 18 residues. The CDR3 nucleotides are TGTGCCAGCAGTCCAGGGACTAGCGGGAGATATCGGCAAGAGACCCAGTACTTC. As protein: CASSPGTSGRYRQETQYF.

The V gene is TRBV7-9, the J gene TRBJ1-1; D remains ambiguous. The CDR3 is made up of 14 amino acids. Trimming took off 5 bases at V and 8 bases at J, with 18 bases between the two ends. Per germline, CDR1 SEHNR and CDR2 FQNEAQ (reference sequence). CDR3 protein: CASSIRPDRIEAFF. The CDR3, as DNA: TGTGCCAGCAGCATCAGACCCGATAGAATCGAAGCTTTCTTT.

The CDR3, as DNA: TGTGCCAGCAGCTTAGCGGTCAGGTTCTCTGAGCAGTTCTTC. Its translation is CASSLAVRFSEQFF. The chain recombines TRBV7-2 with TRBJ2-1; D remains unclear. The CDR3 is 14 residues long. Germline V CDR1 and CDR2: SGHTA, FQGNSA. V was cut by 0 bases and J by 9 bases, with 12 bases left in between.